This T cell receptor beta chain emerged from a study of blood T cell repertoires in COVID-19. Study context: The United States, Italy and Spain supplied acute and convalescent COVID-19 samples.

TCRdb's table, derived via immunoSEQ multiplex PCR, lists solely in-frame clones and lacks some. Of about 75,000 clones in the sample, under 90% were seen once. This CDR3 contains 14 residues. The V gene's germline CDR1 is SNHLY and CDR2 FYNNEI. With 5 bases removed from V and 8 bases from J, the gap between germline ends came to 18 bases. Sequencing used peripheral blood. The sequence was obtained from a human donor in a cohort sampled during active COVID-19. The chain is built from TRBV2 and TRBJ1-2; D gene ambiguous. The DNA of the CDR3 is TGTGCCAGCAGTAAACCGGGAATCCAAACGGGCTACACCTTC. It translates to CASSKPGIQTGYTF.